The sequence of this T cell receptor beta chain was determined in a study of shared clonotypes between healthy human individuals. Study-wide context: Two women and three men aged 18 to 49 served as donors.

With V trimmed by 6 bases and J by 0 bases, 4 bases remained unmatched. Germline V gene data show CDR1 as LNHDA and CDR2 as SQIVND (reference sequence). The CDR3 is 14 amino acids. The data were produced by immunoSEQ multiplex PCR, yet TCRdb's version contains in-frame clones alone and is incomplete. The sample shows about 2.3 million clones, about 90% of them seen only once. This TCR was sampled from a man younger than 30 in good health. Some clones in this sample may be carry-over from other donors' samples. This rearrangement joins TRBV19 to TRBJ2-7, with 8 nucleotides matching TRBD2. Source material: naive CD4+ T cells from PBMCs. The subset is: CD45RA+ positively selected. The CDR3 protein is CASSTSGVSYEQYF. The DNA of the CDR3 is TGTGCCAGTAGCACTAGCGGAGTCTCCTACGAGCAGTACTTC.